The clone carrying this T cell receptor (beta chain) was detected many times. Its antigen is currently unknown. Looked up from germline, CDR1 is SGHTA and CDR2 is FQGNSA. The CDR3 loop spans 13 amino acids. The V end lost 3 bases, the J end lost 3 bases, and 8 bases lay between the germline ends. The data belong to a study of read filtering for tumor transcriptome and immune sequencing. At the level of the study: The cohort had over 16 men and about 15 women aged about 47 to 80, mean around 63 years. Fewer than ten patients were R-ISS I, approximately 15 were R-ISS II, about seven were R-ISS III. Study observations and caveats: IR-seq and RNA-seq agreed better without single-read clonotypes. Compared with RNA-seq, IR-seq gave much higher clonotype depth and reliability.

The library was built from 400 to 500 ng RNA with molecular barcoded adaptors for alpha/delta and beta/gamma chains. Via MiXCR, TCRdb re-called the reads, giving one row per CDR3 protein. The table records 100,000 to 150,000 distinct CDR3 sequences, 10% to 15% of them present only once. Sequences were obtained from a population of CD138-negative cells sorted from bone marrow. The sequence came from a donor over 35 with multiple myeloma. The V call is TRBV7-2, the J call TRBJ2-5; perhaps TRBD1 as D (6 bases). The CDR3 is CASSFHREETQYF. CDR3 coding DNA: TGTGCCAGCAGCTTTCACAGGGAAGAGACCCAGTACTTC.